This T cell receptor (beta chain) derives from a study of early T cells in non-severe SARS-CoV-2 infection. Turning to the study itself: Sequencing targeted bulk RNA from unsorted whole blood, leaving chains unpaired. Whole-study results and caveats: VDJdb matching, biased toward anti-spike CD8 responses, missed private and CD4 specificities.

This clonotype was found many times. Its target is unknown. Tagging with unique molecular identifiers was applied to individual cDNA molecules. TCRdb re-analysed the 5' RACE reads in MiXCR, keeping a single row per CDR3 protein. The sample has tens of thousands of distinct CDR3 sequences, 10% to 15% seen once. This CDR3 is 14 amino acids long. Trimming removed 0 bases at V and 5 bases at J, with 11 bases between. Per the germline V gene, CDR1 is SGHVS and CDR2 is FNYEAQ. The receptor was derived from an adult who was a healthcare worker with PCR-confirmed SARS-CoV-2 infection or an uninfected control (not recorded which). The sample taken for sequencing was whole blood. This chain links TRBV7-6 with TRBJ2-7; D is perhaps TRBD2 (6 bases). The CDR3 spells CASSLAEGIHEQYF. The CDR3 nucleotides are TGTGCCAGCAGCTTAGCGGAGGGGATCCACGAGCAGTACTTC.